This T cell receptor beta chain was found in a study of cytomegalovirus exposure and HLA in healthy donors. The wider study: Falling in the Caucasian-associated ancestry cluster were 65% to 90% of around 370 genotyped donors.

In the PCR, 60 Vbeta and 13 Jbeta primers were used. TCRdb's copy holds only in-frame clones and misses some; the assay was immunoSEQ multiplex PCR. Of 150,000 to 200,000 clones listed, roughly 79% are singletons. A remark on this clone: Its antigen is not identified. Germline is not matched at one junction end, which may reflect a read error.

Whole-study findings and limits: Highly shared variants forming one cluster were likely a sequencing artifact.

The CDR3 has 16 amino acids. The germline gives CDR1 SGDLS, CDR2 YYNGEE. This chain uses TRBV9 with TRBJ2-6; D might be TRBD1 (6 bases). The sequence was obtained from a woman under 30 in good health and CMV-seropositive. Material for sequencing was PBMCs. The CDR3 region has the DNA TGTGCCAGCAGCCACGGACAGTTATCTGGGGCCAACGGCCTGACTTTC. This gives the protein CASSHGQLSGANGLTF.